The 15 T cell receptor beta chains below come from one sample, sequenced in a study of blood T cell repertoires in COVID-19. Repertoires were generated with immunoSEQ multiplex PCR, while TCRdb's copy carries only in-frame clones and drops some. The data contain 250,000 to 350,000 clones, around 90% of them seen just once; the ten biggest clones take up approximately 5.3%. The sequenced sample consisted of PBMCs or T cells enriched from blood (not recorded which). The source of these receptors is a woman aged 25 to 39 who had recovered from COVID-19.

The V call is TRBV5-1, the J call TRBJ2-5; a possible D gene is TRBD2 (5 bases). V lost 4 bases, J lost 2 bases, and 9 bases lay in between. CDR1 is SGHRS, CDR2 YFSETQ, per germline. CDR3 size: 13 residues. The CDR3 coding sequence is TGCGCCAGCAGCCCTGGGAGTCAAGAGACCCAGTACTTC. Its translation is CASSPGSQETQYF. The full variable domain, completed using reference TRBV5-1 and TRBJ2-5, is KAGVTQTPRYLIKTRGQQVTLSCSPISGHRSVSWYQQTPGQGLQFLFEYFSETQRNKGNFPGRFSGRQFSNSRSEMNVSTLELGDSALYLCASSPGSQETQYFGPGTRLLVL.

This chain joins TRBV3-1 (or the pseudogene TRBV3-2) and TRBJ2-5, with D perhaps matching TRBD1 (5 bases). The V gene lost 2 bases and the J gene lost 9 bases, with 19 bases spanning the gap. Germline loops: CDR1 LGHDT, CDR2 YNNKEL (reference sequence). The length of the CDR3 is 15 residues. CDR3 region: CASSQYRPDTGAQYF. The CDR3 DNA is TGTGCCAGCAGCCAATACCGCCCGGACACCGGTGCCCAGTACTTC.

The chain employs TRBV7-2 and TRBJ1-6; D remains ambiguous. The germline V gene encodes CDR1 SGHTA and CDR2 FQGNSA. Trimming cost V 1 base and J 5 bases, with 9 bases left between them. The CDR3 totals 15 residues. CDR3: CASSLDDGDNSPLHF. CDR3 coding DNA: TGTGCCAGCAGCTTAGATGACGGGGATAATTCACCCCTCCACTTT.

The chain is built from TRBV2 and TRBJ1-4; TRBD1 is a possible D gene (6 bases). Germline V gene lookup returns CDR1 SNHLY and CDR2 FYNNEI. V shed 1 base and J shed 3 bases, with 9 bases lying between them. The CDR3 length is 15 residues. DNA for the CDR3: TGTGCCAGCAGTGAAGTACAGGGCCCTAATGAAAAACTGTTTTTT. It yields the protein CASSEVQGPNEKLFF.

The chain uses TRBV5-4 and TRBJ1-2; 8 positions match TRBD1. The CDR3 is made up of 13 amino acids. J gave up 7 bases and V 6 bases, and 8 bases lay outside the gene matches. Germline values: CDR1 SGHNT, CDR2 YYREEE (reference sequence). The CDR3 DNA sequence: TGTGCCAGCACCAATGGACAGGGAGGTGGCTACACCTTC. Amino acids: CASTNGQGGGYTF.

The chain joins TRBV5-1 to TRBJ1-1; D uncertain. Trimming removed 4 bases at V and 0 bases at J, with 7 bases between. The germline CDR1 and CDR2 sequences are SGHRS and YFSETQ. The CDR3 sequence is 13 residues long. The CDR3 region is CASSPGLNTEAFF. Written as DNA, the CDR3 is TGCGCCAGCAGCCCCGGTTTGAACACTGAAGCTTTCTTT.

Notes on this clone: Additional DNA sequences in this sample encode the identical CDR3. The chain is built from TRBV6-5 and TRBJ2-7, with TRBD1 matching over 8 bases. Germline CDR1 is MNHEY and CDR2 is SVGAGI. This CDR3 has 12 residues. Germline trimming cut 5 bases from V and 6 bases from J; bases unmatched to any gene: 3. The CDR3 reads CASSRTGGEQYF. CDR3 nucleotides: TGTGCCAGCAGTCGCACAGGGGGCGAGCAGTACTTC.

Remarks on this clone: The same CDR3 also results from other DNA sequences found in this sample. The CDR3 loop is CASSYSGTGDYGYTF. The CDR3 nucleotides read TGTGCCAGCAGTTACTCGGGGACAGGGGACTATGGCTACACCTTC. This chain connects TRBV6-5 to TRBJ1-2; 10 bases map to TRBD1. CDR3 length equals 15 residues. The ends lost 0 bases at V and 3 bases at J; junction bases unmatched: 1. Per the germline V gene, CDR1 is MNHEY and CDR2 is SVGAGI.

The chain couples TRBV3-1 (or the pseudogene TRBV3-2) to TRBJ1-2; TRBD1 matches at 11 bases. The CDR3 is made up of 16 amino acids. The germline gives CDR1 LGHDT, CDR2 YNNKEL (reference sequence). The V and J ends lost 1 base and 7 bases, in that order; junction bases with no gene match: 8. This CDR3 is CASSQGWTGGLGGYTF. DNA of the CDR3: TGTGCCAGCAGCCAAGGGTGGACAGGGGGCTTGGGTGGCTACACCTTC.

This chain uses TRBV6-1 with TRBJ2-2; no reliable D call. V was pared by 2 bases and J by 6 bases, with 13 bases between. The CDR3 contains 15 residues. From germline, CDR1 is MNHNS and CDR2 SASEGT. CDR3 sequence (DNA): TGTGCCAGCAGTGAACAGCTGCGGTGGCCCGGGGAGCTGTTTTTT. Residues: CASSEQLRWPGELFF.

The rearrangement joins TRBV12-3 or TRBV12-4 to TRBJ1-2, with unresolved D. The CDR3 consists of 13 residues. The germline V and J ends were trimmed by 5 bases and 7 bases, with 14 bases remaining between them. The CDR3: CASSPRTRVGYTF. DNA of the CDR3: TGTGCCAGCAGTCCGAGGACTAGGGTTGGCTACACCTTC.

The rearrangement joins TRBV2 to TRBJ1-1; a weak D match, TRBD1 (6 bases). Germline CDR1 SNHLY, CDR2 FYNNEI. V shed 10 bases and J shed 0 bases, with 15 bases lying between them. The length of the CDR3 is 14 residues. DNA for the CDR3: TGTGCCACCGCGGACAGACGATTGAACACTGAAGCTTTCTTT. Protein: CATADRRLNTEAFF. The full variable domain, in which reference TRBV2 and TRBJ1-1 provide the parts outside the CDR3, is EPEVTQTPSHQVTQMGQEVILRCVPISNHLYFYWYRQILGQKVEFLVSFYNNEISEKSEIFDDQFSVERPDGSNFTLKIRSTKLEDSAMYFCATADRRLNTEAFFGQGTRLTVV.

The chain couples TRBV5-4 to TRBJ1-4, with 9 bases matching TRBD1. The J segment lost 7 bases and the V segment lost 5 bases, leaving 9 bases of the junction unmatched. Germline V gene data show CDR1 as SGHNT and CDR2 as YYREEE (reference sequence). The CDR3 loop spans 15 amino acids. CDR3 in DNA: TGTGCCAGCAGGCGTCCCGGGACAGGGCCTGAAAAACTGTTTTTT. Translated, it gives CASRRPGTGPEKLFF. Using reference TRBV5-4 and TRBJ1-4 for the parts outside the CDR3, the full variable domain is ETGVTQSPTHLIKTRGQQVTLRCSSQSGHNTVSWYQQALGQGPQFIFQYYREEENGRGNFPPRFSGLQFPNYSSELNVNALELDDSALYLCASRRPGTGPEKLFFGSGTQLSVL.

The chain carries TRBV27 and TRBJ2-7; 8 nucleotides align to TRBD1. CDR3 length: 15 residues. Germline-derived CDR1 and CDR2 are MNHEY and SMNVEV (reference sequence). V shed 2 bases and J 5 bases; nucleotides not matched to a gene: 8. DNA of the CDR3: TGTGCCAGCAGTTTAAATGTCAGGGGGCGAGACGAGCAGTACTTC. Protein: CASSLNVRGRDEQYF.

The table lists this clone with many counts. The chain combines TRBV3-1 (or the pseudogene TRBV3-2) with TRBJ2-7; TRBD1 is a possible D gene (6 bases). This CDR3 region has 14 residues. Trimming stripped 8 bases from V and 4 bases from J, with 18 bases between. Germline CDR1 reads LGHDT; CDR2 reads YNNKEL (reference sequence). CDR3 in amino acids: CASSRIGGKYEQYF. CDR3 coding DNA: TGTGCCAGCTCCCGTATTGGGGGCAAATACGAGCAGTACTTC.